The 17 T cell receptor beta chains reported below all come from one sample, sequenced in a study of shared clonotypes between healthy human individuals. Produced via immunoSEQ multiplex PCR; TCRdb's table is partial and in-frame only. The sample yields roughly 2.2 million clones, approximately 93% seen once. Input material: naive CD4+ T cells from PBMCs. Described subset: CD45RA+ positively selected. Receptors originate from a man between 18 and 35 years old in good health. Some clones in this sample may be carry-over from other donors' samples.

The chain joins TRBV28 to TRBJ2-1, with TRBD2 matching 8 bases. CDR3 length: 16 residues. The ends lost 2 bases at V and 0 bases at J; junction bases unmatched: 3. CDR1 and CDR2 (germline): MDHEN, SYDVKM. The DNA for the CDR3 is TGTGCCAGCAGTTTACCGGGAGGGCGCTCCTACAATGAGCAGTTCTTC. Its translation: CASSLPGGRSYNEQFF.

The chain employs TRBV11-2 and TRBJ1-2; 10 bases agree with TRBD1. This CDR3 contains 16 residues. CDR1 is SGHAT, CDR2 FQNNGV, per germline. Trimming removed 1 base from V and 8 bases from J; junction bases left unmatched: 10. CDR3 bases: TGTGCCAGCAGCTTAGTCCCCGGGACAGGGGTCGGGGGCTACACCTTC. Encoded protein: CASSLVPGTGVGGYTF.

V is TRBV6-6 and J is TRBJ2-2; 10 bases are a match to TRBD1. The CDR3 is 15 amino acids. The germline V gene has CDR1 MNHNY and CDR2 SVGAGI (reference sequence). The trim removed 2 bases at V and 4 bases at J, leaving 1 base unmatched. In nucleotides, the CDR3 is TGTGCCAGCAGTTACGGGACAGGGGTCACCGGGGAGCTGTTTTTT. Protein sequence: CASSYGTGVTGELFF.

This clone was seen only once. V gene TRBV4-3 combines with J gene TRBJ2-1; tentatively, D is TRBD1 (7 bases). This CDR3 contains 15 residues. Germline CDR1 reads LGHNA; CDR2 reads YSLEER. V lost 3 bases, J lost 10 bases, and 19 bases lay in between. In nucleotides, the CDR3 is TGCGCCAGCAGCCAGGCGGGGACAGCGCGGAGAGAGCAGTTCTTC. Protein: CASSQAGTARREQFF.

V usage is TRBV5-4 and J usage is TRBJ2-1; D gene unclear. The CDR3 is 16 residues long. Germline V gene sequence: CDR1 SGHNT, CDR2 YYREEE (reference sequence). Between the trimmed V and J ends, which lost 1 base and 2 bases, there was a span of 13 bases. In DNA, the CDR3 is TGTGCCAGCAGCTTGCGGGCATATCCCACCTACAATGAGCAGTTCTTC. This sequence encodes CASSLRAYPTYNEQFF.

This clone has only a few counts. CDR3 sequence (DNA): TGTGCCAGCAGCTTAAGAGTGTCTGGGACAGAAGCTTTCTTT. Amino acids: CASSLRVSGTEAFF. The V gene is TRBV7-9, the J gene TRBJ1-1; D perhaps matches TRBD1 (6 bases). Trimming stripped 2 bases from V and 8 bases from J, with 15 bases between. CDR1 SEHNR and CDR2 FQNEAQ come from the germline V gene (reference sequence). This CDR3 is 14 amino acids long.

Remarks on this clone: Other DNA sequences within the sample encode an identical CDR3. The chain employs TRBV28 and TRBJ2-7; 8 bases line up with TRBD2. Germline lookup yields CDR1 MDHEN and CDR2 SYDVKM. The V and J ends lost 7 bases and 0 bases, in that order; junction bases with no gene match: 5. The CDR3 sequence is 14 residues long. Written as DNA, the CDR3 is TGTGCCAGCACCGGGGGGGGGAGCTCCTACGAGCAGTACTTC. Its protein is CASTGGGSSYEQYF.

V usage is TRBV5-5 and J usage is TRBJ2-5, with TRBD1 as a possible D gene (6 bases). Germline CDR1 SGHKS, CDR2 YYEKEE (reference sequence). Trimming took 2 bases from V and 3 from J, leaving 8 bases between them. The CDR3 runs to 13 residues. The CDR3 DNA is TGTGCCAGCAGCTTTTCAGGGGAAGAGACCCAGTACTTC. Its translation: CASSFSGEETQYF.

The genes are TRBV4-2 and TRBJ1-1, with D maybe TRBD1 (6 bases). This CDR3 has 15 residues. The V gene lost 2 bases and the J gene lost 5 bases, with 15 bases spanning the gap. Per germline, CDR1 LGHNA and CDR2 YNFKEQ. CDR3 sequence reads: CASSQPGQKRTEAFF. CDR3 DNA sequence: TGTGCCAGCAGCCAACCAGGACAGAAAAGAACTGAAGCTTTCTTT.

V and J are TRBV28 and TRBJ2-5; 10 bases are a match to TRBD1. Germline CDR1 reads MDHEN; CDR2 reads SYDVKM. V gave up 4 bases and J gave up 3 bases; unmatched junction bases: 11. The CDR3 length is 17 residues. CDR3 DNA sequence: TGTGCCAGCAGTTCCTTCCCTCGGGACAGGGGAGAAGAGACCCAGTACTTC. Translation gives CASSSFPRDRGEETQYF. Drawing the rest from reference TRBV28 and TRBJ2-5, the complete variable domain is DVKVTQSSRYLVKRTGEKVFLECVQDMDHENMFWYRQDPGLGLRLIYFSYDVKMKEKGDIPEGYSVSREKKERFSLILESASTNQTSMYLCASSSFPRDRGEETQYFGPGTRLLVL.

This CDR3 is CASSEYRGTGELFF. Here the CDR3 DNA reads TGTGCCAGCAGTGAATATAGGGGGACCGGGGAGCTGTTTTTT. This rearrangement joins TRBV25-1 to TRBJ2-2; D may be TRBD1 (6 bases). Germline CDR1 reads MGHDK; CDR2 reads SYGVNS. V gave up 0 bases and J gave up 5 bases, with 7 bases separating them. The CDR3 is 14 amino acids.

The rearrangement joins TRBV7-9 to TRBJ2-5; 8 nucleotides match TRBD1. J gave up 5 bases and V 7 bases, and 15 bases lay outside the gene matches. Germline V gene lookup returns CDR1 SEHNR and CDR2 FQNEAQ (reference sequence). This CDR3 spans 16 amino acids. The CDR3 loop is CASTATGVGGYETQYF. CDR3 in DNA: TGTGCCAGCACCGCGACAGGGGTAGGAGGGTATGAGACCCAGTACTTC.

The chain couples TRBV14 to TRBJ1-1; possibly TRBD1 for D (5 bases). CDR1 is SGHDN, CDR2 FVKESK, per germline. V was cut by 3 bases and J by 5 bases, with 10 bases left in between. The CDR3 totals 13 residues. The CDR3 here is CASSQGPWTEAFF. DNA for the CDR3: TGTGCCAGCAGCCAGGGGCCTTGGACTGAAGCTTTCTTT.

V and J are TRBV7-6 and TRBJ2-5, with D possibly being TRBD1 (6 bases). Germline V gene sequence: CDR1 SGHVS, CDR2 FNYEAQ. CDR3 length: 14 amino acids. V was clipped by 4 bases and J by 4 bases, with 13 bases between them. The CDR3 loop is CASSSSGTSETQYF. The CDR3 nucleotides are TGTGCCAGCAGCTCCTCCGGGACATCAGAGACCCAGTACTTC.

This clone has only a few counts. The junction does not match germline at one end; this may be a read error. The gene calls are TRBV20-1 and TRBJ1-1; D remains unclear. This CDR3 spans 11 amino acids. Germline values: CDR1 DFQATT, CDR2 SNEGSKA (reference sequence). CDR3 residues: CSVRYSTEAFF. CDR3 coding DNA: TGCAGTGTTAGATATTCCACTGAAGCTTTCTTT.

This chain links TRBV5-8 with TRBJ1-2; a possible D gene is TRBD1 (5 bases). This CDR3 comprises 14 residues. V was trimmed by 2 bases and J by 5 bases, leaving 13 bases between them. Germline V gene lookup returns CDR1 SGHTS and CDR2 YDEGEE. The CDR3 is CASSFLEGNYGYTF. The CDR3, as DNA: TGTGCCAGCAGCTTCCTCGAGGGGAATTATGGCTACACCTTC.

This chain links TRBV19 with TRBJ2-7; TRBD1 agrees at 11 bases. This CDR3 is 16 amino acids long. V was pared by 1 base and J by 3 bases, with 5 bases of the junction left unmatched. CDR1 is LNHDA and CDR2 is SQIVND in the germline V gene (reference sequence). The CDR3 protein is CASSIASGTGGYEQYF. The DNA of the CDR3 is TGTGCCAGTAGTATAGCGTCCGGGACAGGGGGCTACGAGCAGTACTTC.